Listed here are 10 T cell receptor beta chains from one sample, sequenced in a study of blood T cell repertoires in COVID-19. Assay used: immunoSEQ multiplex PCR; TCRdb lists only in-frame clones, some missing. The sample shows 25,000 to 35,000 clones, about 84% of them seen only once. Sequencing was done on a sample of peripheral blood. The origin of the receptors is a woman of 80 years or more with acute or convalescent COVID-19.

This clone was observed a few times. The rearrangement joins TRBV5-4 to TRBJ2-2; TRBD2 is a possible D gene (6 bases). Germline-derived CDR1 and CDR2 are SGHNT and YYREEE (reference sequence). Between the trimmed V and J ends, which lost 0 bases and 5 bases, there was a span of 8 bases. This CDR3 is built from 14 residues. The CDR3 here is CASSLGRGTGELFF. Here the CDR3 DNA reads TGTGCCAGCAGCTTGGGTCGGGGGACCGGGGAGCTGTTTTTT. The full variable domain, completed using reference TRBV5-4 and TRBJ2-2, is ETGVTQSPTHLIKTRGQQVTLRCSSQSGHNTVSWYQQALGQGPQFIFQYYREEENGRGNFPPRFSGLQFPNYSSELNVNALELDDSALYLCASSLGRGTGELFFGEGSRLTVL.

The V gene is TRBV5-1, the J gene TRBJ2-1, with D hard to call. The V and J ends lost 1 base and 4 bases respectively, with 6 bases between them. CDR1 is SGHRS, CDR2 YFSETQ, per germline. The CDR3 has 13 residues. CDR3 nucleotides: TGCGCCAGCAGCTTGTTAACTTACAATGAGCAGTTCTTC. It specifies CASSLLTYNEQFF.

The chain combines TRBV13 with TRBJ2-7; 13 positions agree with TRBD2. The CDR3 length is 15 residues. Germline lookup yields CDR1 PRHDT and CDR2 FYEKMQ (reference sequence). J lost 7 bases, V lost 2 bases, and 5 bases had no gene match. CDR3 in amino acids: CASSLRTSGRGEQYF. In DNA, the CDR3 is TGTGCCAGCAGCTTAAGGACTAGCGGGAGAGGGGAGCAGTACTTC.

V usage is TRBV6-5 and J usage is TRBJ1-5; D remains unclear. The CDR3 is made up of 13 amino acids. Trimming cost V 8 bases and J 7 bases, with 15 bases left between them. Germline loops: CDR1 MNHEY, CDR2 SVGAGI. CDR3 amino acids: CASREVIGQPQHF. The CDR3 DNA follows: TGTGCCAGCCGGGAGGTGATAGGGCAGCCCCAGCATTTT.

V is TRBV30 and J is TRBJ2-1; 9 bases are shared with TRBD1. The CDR3 loop spans 14 amino acids. Germline-derived CDR1 and CDR2 are GTSNPN and SVGIG (reference sequence). V trimming: 2 bases; J trimming: 3 bases; junction bases outside the gene matches: 2. The CDR3 is CAWSSDRGYNEQFF. The CDR3, as DNA: TGTGCCTGGAGTTCGGACAGGGGCTACAATGAGCAGTTCTTC. The full variable domain, in which reference TRBV30 and TRBJ2-1 provide the parts outside the CDR3, is SQTIHQWPATLVQPVGSPLSLECTVEGTSNPNLYWYRQAAGRGLQLLFYSVGIGQISSEVPQNLSASRPQDRQFILSSKKLLLSDSGFYLCAWSSDRGYNEQFFGPGTRLTVL.

This clone has a handful of counts. The V gene is TRBV5-6, the J gene TRBJ2-7; 7 bases agree with TRBD1. The CDR3 extends over 12 amino acids. Germline-derived CDR1 and CDR2 are SGHDT and YYEEEE. V shed 8 bases and J 2 bases; nucleotides not matched to a gene: 4. CDR3 region: CASNDRAYEQYF. The CDR3 nucleotides read TGTGCCAGTAATGACAGGGCCTACGAGCAGTACTTC.

This sequence joins TRBV5-1 and TRBJ2-2, with D perhaps TRBD2 (5 bases). CDR3 length: 14 amino acids. In germline, CDR1 is SGHRS, CDR2 YFSETQ. V lost 5 bases, J lost 3 bases, and 11 bases lay in between. CDR3 nucleotides: TGCGCCAGCAGACCGACGGACTACACCGGGGAGCTGTTTTTT. This sequence encodes CASRPTDYTGELFF.

This sequence joins TRBV19 and TRBJ1-1; no firm D call. Deletions cut 6 bases from V and 7 bases from J, with 18 bases between. Germline-derived CDR1 and CDR2 are LNHDA and SQIVND (reference sequence). CDR3 size: 14 residues. For the CDR3, the DNA is TGTGCCAGTAGCCCGGGATCTGACCATCGTGAAGCTTTCTTT. Protein: CASSPGSDHREAFF.

The chain links TRBV9 to TRBJ2-1; possibly TRBD2 for D (7 bases). Germline CDR1 and CDR2: SGDLS and YYNGEE. V gave up 9 bases and J gave up 9 bases, with 25 bases separating them. This CDR3 is 15 amino acids long. The CDR3: CATSPGLPDRSEQFF. The CDR3 DNA sequence: TGTGCCACCTCCCCGGGACTACCCGACAGGTCTGAGCAGTTCTTC.

The chain couples TRBV30 to TRBJ1-1; D gene ambiguous. Trimming left V 1 base short and J 11 bases short, with 11 bases between. Germline V gene data show CDR1 as GTSNPN and CDR2 as SVGIG (reference sequence). This CDR3 region has 11 residues. CDR3 DNA sequence: TGTGCCTGGAGTGGACCACTAAGGGCTTTCTTT. This translates into CAWSGPLRAFF.